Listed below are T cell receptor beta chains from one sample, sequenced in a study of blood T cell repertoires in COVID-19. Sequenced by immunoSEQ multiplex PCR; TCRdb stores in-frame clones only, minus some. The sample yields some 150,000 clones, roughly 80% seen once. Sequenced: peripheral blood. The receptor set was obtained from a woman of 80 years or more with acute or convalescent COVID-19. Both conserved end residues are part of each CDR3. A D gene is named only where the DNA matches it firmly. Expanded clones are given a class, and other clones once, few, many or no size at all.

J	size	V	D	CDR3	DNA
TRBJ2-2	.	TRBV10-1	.	CASSGPTSNTGELFF	TGCGCCAGCAGTGGACCGACAAGTAACACCGGGGAGCTGTTTTTT
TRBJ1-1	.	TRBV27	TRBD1	CASSFLSGTGNTEAFF	TGTGCCAGCAGTTTTCTCTCTGGGACAGGGAACACTGAAGCTTTCTTT
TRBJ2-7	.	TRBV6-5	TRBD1	CASRPYRGDSYEQYF	TGTGCCAGCAGGCCCTACAGGGGGGACTCCTACGAGCAGTACTTC
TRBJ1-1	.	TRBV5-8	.	CASSLLFGQSMNTEAFF	TGTGCCAGCAGCTTATTGTTCGGACAGTCCATGAACACTGAAGCTTTCTTT
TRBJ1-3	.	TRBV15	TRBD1	CATSRDQGGSGNTIYF	TGTGCCACCAGCAGAGATCAGGGGGGCTCTGGAAACACCATATATTTT
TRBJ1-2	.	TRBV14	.	CASSQVGREGYGYTF	TGTGCCAGCAGCCAAGTGGGCCGGGAGGGCTATGGCTACACCTTC
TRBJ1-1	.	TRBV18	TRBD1	CASSQSGTGTTEAFF	TGTGCCAGCTCACAATCCGGGACAGGGACCACTGAAGCTTTCTTT
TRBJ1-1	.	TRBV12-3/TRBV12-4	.	CASSLAVRSEAFF	TGTGCCAGCAGTTTAGCGGTAAGGAGTGAAGCTTTCTTT
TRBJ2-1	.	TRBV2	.	CASRSLASYNEQFF	TGTGCCAGCAGATCTCTAGCGTCCTACAATGAGCAGTTCTTC
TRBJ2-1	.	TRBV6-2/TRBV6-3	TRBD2	CASSSRGSGRDSEQFF	TGTGCCAGCAGTTCCAGGGGTAGCGGGAGGGACAGTGAGCAGTTCTTC
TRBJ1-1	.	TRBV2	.	CASLSGVMNTEAFF	TGTGCCAGCCTCTCAGGGGTCATGAACACTGAAGCTTTCTTT
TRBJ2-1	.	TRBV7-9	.	CASMGADNEQFF	TGTGCCAGCATGGGGGCTGACAATGAGCAGTTCTTC
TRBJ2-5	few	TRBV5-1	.	CASSFAGFSETQYF	TGCGCCAGCAGCTTTGCAGGGTTCTCAGAGACCCAGTACTTC
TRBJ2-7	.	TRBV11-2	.	CASSLDGGVQYF	TGTGCCAGCAGCTTAGATGGAGGGGTGCAGTACTTC
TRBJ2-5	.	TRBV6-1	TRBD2	CASSEAMTSGGETQYF	TGTGCCAGCAGTGAAGCGATGACTAGCGGGGGAGAGACCCAGTACTTC
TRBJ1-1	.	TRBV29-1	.	CSVASGELSNTEAFF	TGCAGCGTTGCTTCAGGGGAATTGTCGAACACTGAAGCTTTCTTT
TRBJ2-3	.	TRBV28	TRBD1	CASRTGVMGTQYF	TGTGCCAGCCGGACAGGGGTAATGGGTACGCAGTATTTT
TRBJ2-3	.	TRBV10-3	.	CAISDGVSTDTQYF	TGTGCCATCAGTGACGGTGTAAGCACAGATACGCAGTATTTT
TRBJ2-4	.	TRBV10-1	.	CASSPTGIKNIQYF	TGCGCCAGCAGTCCGACAGGCATAAAAAACATTCAGTACTTC
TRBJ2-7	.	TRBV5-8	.	CASSPGPGSYEQYF	TGTGCCAGCAGCCCAGGCCCGGGAAGCTACGAGCAGTACTTC
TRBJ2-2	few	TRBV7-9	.	CASSLGGRVRELFF	TGTGCCAGCAGCTTAGGAGGCCGGGTCCGGGAGCTGTTTTTT
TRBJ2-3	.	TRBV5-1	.	CASSLGETNTDTQYF	TGCGCCAGCAGCTTGGGCGAGACAAACACAGATACGCAGTATTTT
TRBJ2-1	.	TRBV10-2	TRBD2	CASSPSGSYNEQFF	TGCGCCAGCTCCCCTAGCGGATCCTACAATGAGCAGTTCTTC
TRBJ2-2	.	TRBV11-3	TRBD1	CASSPQTGGNTGELFF	TGTGCCAGCAGCCCTCAGACAGGGGGTAACACCGGGGAGCTGTTTTTT
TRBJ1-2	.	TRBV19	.	CASMHGRGYGYTF	TGTGCCAGTATGCACGGCAGGGGCTATGGCTACACCTTC
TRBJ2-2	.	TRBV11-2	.	CASSRPAGAGELFF	TGTGCCAGCAGCCGCCCCGCAGGGGCCGGGGAGCTGTTTTTT
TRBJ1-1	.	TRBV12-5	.	CASGFFTEGPSTEAFF	TGTGCTAGTGGTTTTTTTACGGAGGGGCCGAGCACTGAAGCTTTCTTT
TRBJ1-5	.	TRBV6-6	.	CASSYSSLNYQPQHF	TGTGCCAGCAGTTACTCGAGTCTTAATTATCAGCCCCAGCATTTT
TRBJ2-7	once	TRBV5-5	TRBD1	CASSGRTGVYEQYF	TGTGCCAGCAGCGGGAGGACAGGGGTCTACGAGCAGTACTTC
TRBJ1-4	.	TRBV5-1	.	CASSLGAGRGEKLFF	TGCGCCAGCAGCTTGGGGGCAGGTCGGGGTGAAAAACTGTTTTTT
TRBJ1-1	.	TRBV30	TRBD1	CAWRGADRGFNTEAFF	TGTGCCTGGAGGGGTGCGGACAGGGGGTTTAACACTGAAGCTTTCTTT
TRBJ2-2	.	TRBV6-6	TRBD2	CASSPGRGANTGELFF	TGTGCCAGCAGTCCGGGGCGGGGGGCGAACACCGGGGAGCTGTTTTTT
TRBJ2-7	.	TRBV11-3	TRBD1	CASAEGGQGDYEQYF	TGTGCCAGCGCGGAGGGAGGACAGGGAGATTACGAGCAGTACTTC
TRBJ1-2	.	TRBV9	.	CASSVGGAVGYGYTF	TGTGCCAGCAGCGTCGGGGGAGCAGTAGGCTATGGCTACACCTTC
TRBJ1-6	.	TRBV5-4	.	CASGSAGNINSPLHF	TGTGCCTCGGGTTCGGCGGGGAACATTAATTCACCCCTCCACTTT
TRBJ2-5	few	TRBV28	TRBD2	CASSLWGTSLKETQYF	TGTGCCAGCAGTTTGTGGGGGACTAGCCTTAAAGAGACCCAGTACTTC
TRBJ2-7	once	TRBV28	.	CASSMTVYEQYF	TGTGCCAGCAGCATGACAGTCTACGAGCAGTACTTC
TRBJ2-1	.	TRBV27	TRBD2	CASSLSKAGGRQEQFF	TGTGCCAGCAGTTTATCGAAAGCGGGGGGCCGTCAGGAGCAGTTCTTC
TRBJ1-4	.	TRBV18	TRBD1	CASSPPTGGPTNEKLFF	TGTGCCAGCTCACCACCGACAGGGGGCCCCACTAATGAAAAACTGTTTTTT
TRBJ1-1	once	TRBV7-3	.	CASSFRFASGTEAFF	TGTGCCAGCAGCTTCCGATTCGCGTCAGGCACTGAAGCTTTCTTT
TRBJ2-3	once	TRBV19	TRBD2	CASSIRSGGTDTQYF	TGTGCCAGTAGTATCCGTAGCGGGGGAACAGATACGCAGTATTTT
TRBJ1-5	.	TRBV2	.	CASRSAGGGNQPQHF	TGTGCCAGCAGGTCCGCGGGGGGCGGCAATCAGCCCCAGCATTTT
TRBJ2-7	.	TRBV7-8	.	CASSLVVGGAYEQYF	TGTGCCAGCAGCTTAGTCGTGGGGGGTGCCTACGAGCAGTACTTC
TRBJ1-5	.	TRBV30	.	CAWSYGGYSNQPQHF	TGTGCCTGGAGTTATGGGGGGTATAGCAATCAGCCCCAGCATTTT
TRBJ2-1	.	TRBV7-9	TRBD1	CASSPVGQLFGEQFF	TGTGCCAGCAGTCCCGTGGGACAGTTATTTGGTGAGCAGTTCTTC
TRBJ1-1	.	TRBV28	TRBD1	CASSFRGGNTEAFF	TGTGCCAGCAGTTTTAGAGGGGGCAACACTGAAGCTTTCTTT
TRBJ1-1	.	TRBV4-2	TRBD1	CASSPMDRGYTEAFF	TGTGCCAGCAGCCCTATGGACAGGGGGTACACTGAAGCTTTCTTT
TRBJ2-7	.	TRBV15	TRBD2	CATSRARTSSSEQYF	TGTGCCACCAGCAGAGCTAGGACTAGCTCTTCCGAGCAGTACTTC
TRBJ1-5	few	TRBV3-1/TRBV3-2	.	CASSPTGGRGNQPQHF	TGTGCCAGCAGCCCCACCGGGGGTCGAGGCAATCAGCCCCAGCATTTT
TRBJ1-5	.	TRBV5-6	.	CASSSGGPQHF	TGTGCCAGCAGCTCCGGGGGGCCCCAGCATTTT
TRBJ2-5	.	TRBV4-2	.	CASSQQGETQYF	TGTGCCAGCAGCCAACAGGGGGAGACCCAGTACTTC
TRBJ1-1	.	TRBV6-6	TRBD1	CASSYSTGTVTEAFF	TGTGCCAGCAGTTACTCGACCGGGACAGTCACTGAAGCTTTCTTT
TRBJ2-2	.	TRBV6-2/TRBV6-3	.	CASSYWQGSTGELFF	TGTGCCAGCAGTTACTGGCAGGGAAGCACCGGGGAGCTGTTTTTT
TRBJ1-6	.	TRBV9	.	CASSVGDTSYNSPLHF	TGTGCCAGCAGCGTCGGGGACACGTCCTATAATTCACCCCTCCACTTT
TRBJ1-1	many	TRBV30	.	CAWERARAEAFF	TGTGCCTGGGAGAGGGCTAGGGCGGAAGCTTTCTTT